This TCR beta chain was identified during a study of CD8+CD57+ T cells in acquired aplastic anemia. The length of the CDR3 is 14 residues. Trimming pared 4 bases from V and 12 bases from J, leaving 19 bases between. Germline V gene sequence: CDR1 LNHNV, CDR2 YYDKDF (reference sequence). Researchers used genomic DNA as the template to profile TCR beta VDJ and CDR3. TCRdb reanalysed the reads using MiXCR and keeps one entry per CDR3 protein. The sample carries 50,000 to 70,000 distinct CDR3 sequences, about 50% recorded once. This TCR derives from a human donor in good health, serving as a control. This chain connects TRBV15 to TRBJ2-1, with D possibly being TRBD2 (6 bases). The sample comprised sorted CD4+, CD8+, or CD8+CD57+ T cells (not recorded which) from PBMCs. CDR3 residues: CATSKAKGQGGQFF. The CDR3 DNA is TGTGCCACCAGCAAAGCTAAGGGGCAGGGAGGGCAGTTCTTC.